This TCR beta chain was captured in a study of regulatory T cells in long-lasting Graves disease. Time point: newly diagnosed GD, antithyroid drugs for less than 3 months. Construction of the TCR library relied on RNA isolated from PBMCs. As a group, patients came from one endocrinology department in Xi'an, China. Study observations and caveats: Peripheral blood was the sole material, not thyroid tissue.

CDR3-region Arm-PCR and iRepertoire HTBI primers produced the TCR beta libraries. TCRdb re-analysed the multiplex PCR reads in MiXCR, keeping a single row per CDR3 protein. The table lists under 300,000 distinct CDR3 sequences, around 20% of them singletons. At least ten counts were recorded for this clonotype. The antigen remains unidentified. The CDR3 has 13 amino acids. The junction had 5 bases not matched to a gene; V was cut back by 5 bases and J by 5 bases. This clonotype originated in a female donor with Graves disease. This specimen consisted of peripheral blood mononuclear cells (PBMCs), obtained at new diagnosis, from a patient treated with antithyroid drugs. V is TRBV12-3 or TRBV12-4 and J is TRBJ2-7; 8 nucleotides agree with TRBD1. The CDR3 loop is CASSVTGGHEQYF. DNA for the CDR3: TGTGCCAGCAGTGTCACAGGGGGGCACGAGCAGTACTTC.